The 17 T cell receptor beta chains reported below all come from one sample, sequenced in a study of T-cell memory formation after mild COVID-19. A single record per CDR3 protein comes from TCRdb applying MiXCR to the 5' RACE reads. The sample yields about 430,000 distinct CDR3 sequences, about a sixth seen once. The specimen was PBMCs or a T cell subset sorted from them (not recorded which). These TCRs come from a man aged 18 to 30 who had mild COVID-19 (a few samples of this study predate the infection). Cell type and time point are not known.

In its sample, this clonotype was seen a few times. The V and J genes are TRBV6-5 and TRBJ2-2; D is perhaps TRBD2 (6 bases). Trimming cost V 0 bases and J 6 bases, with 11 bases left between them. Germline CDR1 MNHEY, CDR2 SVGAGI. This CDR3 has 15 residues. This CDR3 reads CASSYSTRQAGELFF. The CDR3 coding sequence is TGTGCCAGCAGTTACTCGACTAGGCAGGCCGGGGAGCTGTTTTTT.

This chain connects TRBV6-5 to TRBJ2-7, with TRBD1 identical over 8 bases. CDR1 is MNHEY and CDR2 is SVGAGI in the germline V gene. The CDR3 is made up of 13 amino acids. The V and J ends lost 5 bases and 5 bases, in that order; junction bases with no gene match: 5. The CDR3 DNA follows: TGTGCCAGCAGTGCGACAGGGGTGGACGAGCAGTACGTC. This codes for CASSATGVDEQYV.

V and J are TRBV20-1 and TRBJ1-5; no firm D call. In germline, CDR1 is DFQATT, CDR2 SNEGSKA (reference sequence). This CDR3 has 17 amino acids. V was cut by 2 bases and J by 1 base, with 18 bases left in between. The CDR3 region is CSARSPAGPSSNQPQHF. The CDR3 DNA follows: TGCAGTGCTAGATCTCCTGCCGGACCCTCGAGCAATCAGCCCCAGCATTTT.

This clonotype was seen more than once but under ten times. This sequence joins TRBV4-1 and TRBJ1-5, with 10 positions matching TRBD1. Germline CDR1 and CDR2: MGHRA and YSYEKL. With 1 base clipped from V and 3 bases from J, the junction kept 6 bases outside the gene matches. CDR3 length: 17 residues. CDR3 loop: CASSQAGQGWANQPQHF. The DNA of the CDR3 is TGCGCCAGCAGCCAAGCGGGACAGGGGTGGGCCAATCAGCCCCAGCATTTT.

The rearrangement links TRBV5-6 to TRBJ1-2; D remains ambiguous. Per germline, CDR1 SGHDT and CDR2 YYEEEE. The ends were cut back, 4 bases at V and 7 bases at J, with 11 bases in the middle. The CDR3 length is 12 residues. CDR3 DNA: TGTGCCAGCAGCAACCAAAGGGTTGGCTACACCTTC. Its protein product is CASSNQRVGYTF.

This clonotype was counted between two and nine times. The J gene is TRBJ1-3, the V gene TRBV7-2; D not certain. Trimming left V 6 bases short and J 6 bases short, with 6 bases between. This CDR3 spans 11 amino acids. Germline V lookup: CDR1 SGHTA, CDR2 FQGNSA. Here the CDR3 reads CASRQQNTIYF. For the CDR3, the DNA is TGTGCCAGCAGACAGCAAAACACCATATATTTT.

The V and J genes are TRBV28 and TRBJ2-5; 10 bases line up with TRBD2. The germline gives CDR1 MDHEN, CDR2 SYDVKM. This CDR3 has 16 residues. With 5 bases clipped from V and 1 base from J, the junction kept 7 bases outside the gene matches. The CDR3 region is CASSNPLAGAQETQYF. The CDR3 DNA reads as TGTGCCAGCAGTAACCCCCTAGCGGGGGCCCAAGAGACCCAGTACTTC.

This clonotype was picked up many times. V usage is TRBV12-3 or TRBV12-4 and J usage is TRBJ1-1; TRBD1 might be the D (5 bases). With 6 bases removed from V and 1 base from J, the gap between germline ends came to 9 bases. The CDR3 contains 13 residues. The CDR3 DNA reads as TGTGCCAGCAGGAGTGGGACGAACACTGAAGCTTTCTTT. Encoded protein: CASRSGTNTEAFF.

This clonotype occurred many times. CDR3 loop: CASSLAGAQGNTIYF. CDR3 bases: TGTGCCAGCAGTTTAGCAGGGGCTCAAGGAAACACCATATATTTT. V usage is TRBV28 and J usage is TRBJ1-3; TRBD1 is a possible D gene (6 bases). Germline CDR1 reads MDHEN; CDR2 reads SYDVKM. This CDR3 region has 15 residues. The V end lost 2 bases, the J end lost 4 bases, and 12 bases lay between the germline ends.

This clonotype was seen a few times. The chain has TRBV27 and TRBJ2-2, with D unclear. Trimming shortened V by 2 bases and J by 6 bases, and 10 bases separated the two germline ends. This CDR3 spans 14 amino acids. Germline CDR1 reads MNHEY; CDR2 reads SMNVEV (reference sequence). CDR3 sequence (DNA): TGTGCCAGCAGTTTACTGGCCGCCGCCGGGGAGCTGTTTTTT. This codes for CASSLLAAAGELFF.

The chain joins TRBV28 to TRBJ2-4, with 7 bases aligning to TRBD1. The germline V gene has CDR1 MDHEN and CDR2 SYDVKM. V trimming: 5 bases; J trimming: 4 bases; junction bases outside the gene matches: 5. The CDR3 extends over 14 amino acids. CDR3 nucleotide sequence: TGTGCCAGCAGTCCTTCGACAGGGAAAAACATTCAGTACTTC. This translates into CASSPSTGKNIQYF.

CDR3 region: CASSLEFGKKDGTEAFF. The CDR3 DNA follows: TGCGCCAGCAGCTTGGAATTCGGGAAAAAGGATGGCACTGAAGCTTTCTTT. The chain employs TRBV5-1 and TRBJ1-1, with D uncertain. From germline, CDR1 is SGHRS and CDR2 YFSETQ. CDR3 size: 17 residues. The V end lost 0 bases, the J end lost 4 bases, and 19 bases lay between the germline ends.

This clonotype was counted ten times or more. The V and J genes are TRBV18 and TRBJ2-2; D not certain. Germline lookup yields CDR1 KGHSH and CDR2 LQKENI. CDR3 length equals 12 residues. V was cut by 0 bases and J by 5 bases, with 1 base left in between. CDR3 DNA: TGTGCCAGCTCACCACCAACCGGGGAGCTGTTTTTT. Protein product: CASSPPTGELFF. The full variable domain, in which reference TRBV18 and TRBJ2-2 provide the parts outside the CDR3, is NAGVMQNPRHLVRRRGQEARLRCSPMKGHSHVYWYRQLPEEGLKFMVYLQKENIIDESGMPKERFSAEFPKEGPSILRIQQVVRGDSAAYFCASSPPTGELFFGEGSRLTVL.

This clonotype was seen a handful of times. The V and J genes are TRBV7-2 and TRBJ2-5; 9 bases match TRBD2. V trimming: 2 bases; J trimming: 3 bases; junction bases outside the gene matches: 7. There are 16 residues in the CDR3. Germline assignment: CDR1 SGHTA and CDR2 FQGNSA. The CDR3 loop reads CASSLRAGGPKETQYF. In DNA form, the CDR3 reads TGTGCCAGCAGCTTAAGGGCGGGGGGGCCGAAAGAGACCCAGTACTTC.

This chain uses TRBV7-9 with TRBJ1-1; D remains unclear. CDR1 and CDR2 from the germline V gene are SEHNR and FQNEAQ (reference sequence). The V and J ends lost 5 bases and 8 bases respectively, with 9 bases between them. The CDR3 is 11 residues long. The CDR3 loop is CASSPPREAFF. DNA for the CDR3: TGTGCCAGCAGCCCCCCGAGGGAAGCTTTCTTT.

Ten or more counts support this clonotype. The CDR3 loop is CASSYGRGRRYEQYF. DNA for the CDR3: TGTGCCAGCAGTTACGGGCGGGGGCGCAGGTACGAGCAGTACTTC. V and J are TRBV6-5 and TRBJ2-7; maybe TRBD2 (7 bases). Trimming took 2 bases from V and 4 from J, leaving 15 bases between them. CDR1 and CDR2 (germline): MNHEY, SVGAGI. The CDR3 is 15 residues long.

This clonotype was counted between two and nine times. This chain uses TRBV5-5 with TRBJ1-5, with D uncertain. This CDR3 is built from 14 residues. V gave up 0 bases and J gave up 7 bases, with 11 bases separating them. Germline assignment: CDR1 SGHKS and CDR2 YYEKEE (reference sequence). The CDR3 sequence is CASSLAGVRQPQHF. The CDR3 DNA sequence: TGTGCCAGCAGCTTGGCCGGGGTGAGACAGCCCCAGCATTTT.